A selection of T cell receptor beta chains follows, all from one sample in a study of blood T cell repertoires in COVID-19. TCRdb's copy holds only in-frame clones and misses some; the assay was immunoSEQ multiplex PCR. In the table there are 200,000 to 250,000 clones, roughly nine tenths of which are singletons. The sequenced material came from peripheral blood. The receptors come from a woman in her forties or fifties with COVID-19, enrolled during active disease. Each CDR3 is given with its conserved first and last residue. D genes are given only for firm matches. For some rows the clone size is stated as once, few or many, or as a class when expanded; others skip it.

J	size	V	D	CDR3	DNA
TRBJ1-6	NA	TRBV6-2/TRBV6-3	NA	CASSYSRGGLTSPLHF	TGTGCCAGCAGTTACAGTCGGGGGGGGTTAACCTCACCCCTCCACTTT
TRBJ2-7	NA	TRBV4-3	NA	CASSQGGGYEQYF	TGCGCCAGCAGCCAAGGGGGAGGCTACGAGCAGTACTTC
TRBJ1-3	NA	TRBV6-5	NA	CASSYDSSPGNTIYF	TGTGCCAGCAGTTACGACAGTTCTCCAGGAAACACCATATATTTT
TRBJ1-5	few	TRBV5-6	NA	CASSLEGVSNQPQHF	TGTGCCAGCAGCTTGGAAGGGGTTAGCAATCAGCCCCAGCATTTT
TRBJ2-7	NA	TRBV9	NA	CASSVGVLGSEQYF	TGTGCCAGCAGCGTAGGCGTACTAGGATCCGAGCAGTACTTC
TRBJ1-1	NA	TRBV4-3	NA	CASSQDESLMNTEAFF	TGCGCCAGCAGCCAAGATGAATCGCTAATGAACACTGAAGCTTTCTTT
TRBJ2-1	once	TRBV28	TRBD1	CASSSGTVAGHEQFF	TGTGCCAGCAGTTCCGGGACAGTGGCCGGCCATGAGCAGTTCTTC
TRBJ1-6	NA	TRBV12-3/TRBV12-4	NA	CASSLRYNSPLHF	TGTGCCAGCAGTTTACGGTATAATTCACCCCTCCACTTT
TRBJ1-4	once	TRBV7-9	NA	CASSPGGGAPTNEKLFF	TGTGCCAGCAGCCCCGGGGGAGGAGCCCCAACTAATGAAAAACTGTTTTTT
TRBJ1-3	NA	TRBV5-4	NA	CASSQDRYASGNTIYF	TGTGCCAGCAGCCAAGACAGATACGCCTCTGGAAACACCATATATTTT
TRBJ1-2	NA	TRBV5-5	NA	CASSLSGGGNYGYTF	TGTGCCAGCAGCTTATCCGGCGGCGGAAACTATGGCTACACCTTC
TRBJ1-2	once	TRBV5-4	TRBD1	CASSGGDRGLYGYTF	TGTGCCAGCAGCGGGGGGGACAGGGGGTTATATGGCTACACCTTC
TRBJ2-7	once	TRBV5-6	TRBD2	CASSSGLAGEQYF	TGTGCCAGCAGCTCGGGACTAGCGGGCGAGCAGTACTTC
TRBJ2-2	NA	TRBV15	TRBD2	CATSETRKRGSTGELFF	TGTGCCACCAGCGAGACAAGGAAGCGGGGGAGCACCGGGGAGCTGTTTTTT
TRBJ1-5	NA	TRBV28	TRBD1	CASSLPRTGANQPQHF	TGTGCCAGCAGTTTACCTCGGACAGGGGCAAATCAGCCCCAGCATTTT
TRBJ2-7	NA	TRBV5-5	TRBD1	CASSLVGGVGYEQYF	TGTGCCAGCAGCTTGGTAGGGGGCGTGGGGTACGAGCAGTACTTC
TRBJ2-6	NA	TRBV6-1	TRBD1	CASSETQQGWSGANVLTF	TGTGCCAGCAGTGAAACCCAACAGGGGTGGTCCGGGGCCAACGTCCTGACTTTC
TRBJ2-1	NA	TRBV19	NA	CASRYYNEQFF	TGTGCCAGTAGATACTACAATGAGCAGTTCTTC
TRBJ2-3	NA	TRBV6-5	NA	CASSSGAARTDTQYF	TGTGCCAGCAGCTCTGGAGCGGCCCGAACAGATACGCAGTATTTT
TRBJ2-2	NA	TRBV11-2	TRBD2	CASNGGAGNTGELFF	TGTGCCAGCAACGGGGGGGCAGGGAACACCGGGGAGCTGTTTTTT
TRBJ1-3	NA	TRBV5-4	NA	CASSLSRAANTIYF	TGTGCCAGCAGCTTGTCCAGGGCGGCAAACACCATATATTTT
TRBJ1-4	NA	TRBV14	NA	CASSQDVRPNEKLFF	TGTGCCAGCAGCCAAGACGTCAGGCCTAATGAAAAACTGTTTTTT
TRBJ2-7	NA	TRBV5-6	TRBD1	CASMSGGFSHEQYF	TGTGCCTCAATGTCAGGGGGCTTTTCCCACGAGCAGTACTTC
TRBJ1-5	NA	TRBV24-1	NA	CATSDPGQPQHF	TGTGCCACCAGTGACCCGGGACAGCCCCAGCATTTT
TRBJ2-3	NA	TRBV7-3	NA	CASSPGIGTDTQYF	TGTGCCAGCAGCCCAGGGATAGGCACAGATACGCAGTATTTT
TRBJ2-1	NA	TRBV7-9	NA	CASSLAGPWNEQFF	TGTGCCAGCAGCTTAGCGGGCCCCTGGAATGAGCAGTTCTTC
TRBJ2-3	NA	TRBV7-6	TRBD2	CASSRLAGGLIDTQYF	TGTGCCAGCAGCCGCTTAGCGGGGGGACTGATAGATACGCAGTATTTT
TRBJ2-3	NA	TRBV19	NA	CGPPGVRSPDTQYF	TGTGGCCCCCCGGGAGTTAGGTCGCCAGATACGCAGTATTTT
TRBJ2-2	few	TRBV27	NA	CASSLGGTGELFF	TGTGCCAGCAGTTTGGGAGGTACCGGGGAGCTGTTTTTT
TRBJ2-2	NA	TRBV5-4	TRBD2	CASSYGAGGYTGELFF	TGTGCCAGCAGCTATGGAGCGGGGGGGTACACCGGGGAGCTGTTTTTT
TRBJ1-4	NA	TRBV28	NA	CASSLSTGPNEKLFF	TGTGCCAGCAGTTTATCGACAGGACCTAATGAAAAACTGTTTTTT
TRBJ1-2	NA	TRBV12-3/TRBV12-4	NA	CASRRAREGGYTF	TGTGCCAGCCGCCGGGCCCGAGAGGGAGGCTACACCTTC
TRBJ2-7	NA	TRBV6-2/TRBV6-3	NA	CASSYSRDSQPYEQYF	TGTGCCAGCAGTTACTCTCGGGACTCTCAACCTTACGAGCAGTACTTC
TRBJ1-3	many	TRBV19	NA	CASRAGAGNTIYF	TGTGCCAGTAGAGCAGGGGCTGGAAACACCATATATTTT
TRBJ2-3	NA	TRBV6-1	TRBD2	CASSEVGRDTQYF	TGTGCCAGCAGTGAAGTCGGGAGGGATACGCAGTATTTT
TRBJ2-1	NA	TRBV5-1	TRBD1	CASSEDRAYNEQFF	TGCGCCAGCAGCGAGGACAGGGCTTACAATGAGCAGTTCTTC
TRBJ1-3	NA	TRBV7-8	NA	CASSLAGGYGNTIYF	TGTGCCAGCAGCTTAGCGGGGGGATATGGAAACACCATATATTTT
TRBJ2-1	NA	TRBV20-1	NA	CSASPTESSYNEQFF	TGCAGTGCTAGTCCCACAGAGTCCTCCTACAATGAGCAGTTCTTC
TRBJ2-3	NA	TRBV13	TRBD2	CASSLRGLAGGRTDTQYF	TGTGCCAGCAGCTTAAGGGGACTAGCGGGGGGTCGCACAGATACGCAGTATTTT
TRBJ2-3	NA	TRBV10-3	NA	CAIRPGSIGTDTQYF	TGTGCCATCAGGCCCGGGAGTATAGGCACAGATACGCAGTATTTT
TRBJ2-2	NA	TRBV7-2	NA	CASSLFVGASNTGELFF	TGTGCCAGCAGCTTATTCGTGGGCGCCTCGAACACCGGGGAGCTGTTTTTT
TRBJ1-2	NA	TRBV7-2	TRBD1	CASSLSRQGGNGYTF	TGTGCCAGCAGCTTATCGCGACAGGGTGGAAATGGCTACACCTTC
TRBJ2-2	NA	TRBV11-1	NA	CASSFSGNTGELFF	TGTGCCAGCAGCTTCTCAGGGAACACCGGGGAGCTGTTTTTT
TRBJ2-1	NA	TRBV14	NA	CASSQERRVYNEQFF	TGTGCCAGCAGCCAAGAACGACGGGTTTACAATGAGCAGTTCTTC
TRBJ2-2	NA	TRBV6-5	NA	CASRTSEGTGELFF	TGTGCCAGCAGGACCTCGGAGGGCACCGGGGAGCTGTTTTTT
TRBJ2-7	NA	TRBV24-1	TRBD1	CATSDTDRVQYF	TGTGCCACCAGTGATACGGACAGGGTCCAGTACTTC
TRBJ2-2	NA	TRBV7-8	TRBD2	CASSFSSGGELFF	TGTGCCAGCAGCTTCTCTAGCGGAGGGGAGCTGTTTTTT
TRBJ2-1	once	TRBV11-2	TRBD2	CASSLVPLAVSYNEQFF	TGTGCCAGCAGCTTAGTCCCCCTAGCGGTCTCCTACAATGAGCAGTTCTTC
TRBJ1-2	NA	TRBV9	TRBD1	CASLRTGGGYTF	TGTGCCAGCCTTCGTACAGGGGGTGGCTACACCTTC
TRBJ1-1	NA	TRBV5-6	TRBD1	CASSFSPGQRGTEAFF	TGTGCCAGCAGCTTCTCCCCGGGACAGAGGGGCACTGAAGCTTTCTTT
TRBJ2-7	NA	TRBV11-2	NA	CASSLVRGAVGYEQYF	TGTGCCAGCAGCTTAGTCCGGGGAGCCGTAGGCTACGAGCAGTACTTC
TRBJ1-6	NA	TRBV5-1	TRBD1	CASSLAGTGGSPLHF	TGCGCCAGCAGCTTGGCCGGGACAGGGGGGTCACCCCTCCACTTT
TRBJ1-1	NA	TRBV2	NA	CASGGWRDEAFF	TGTGCCAGCGGCGGATGGCGGGATGAAGCTTTCTTT
TRBJ1-2	NA	TRBV7-8	NA	CASSLRSPGQIYGYTF	TGTGCCAGCAGCTTAAGATCCCCTGGACAGATTTATGGCTACACCTTC
TRBJ2-3	NA	TRBV6-4	TRBD2	CASSDSPSGSGGFTSTDTQYF	TGTGCCAGCAGTGACTCTCCCTCGGGTAGCGGGGGATTTACTAGCACAGATACGCAGTATTTT
TRBJ1-1	NA	TRBV10-3	TRBD1	CAVRDREEPLMNTEAFF	TGTGCTGTCCGGGACAGGGAAGAACCGCTAATGAACACTGAAGCTTTCTTT
TRBJ2-1	NA	TRBV6-1	TRBD1	CASSDEDRVNEQFF	TGTGCCAGCAGTGATGAGGACAGGGTGAATGAGCAGTTCTTC
TRBJ1-6	once	TRBV6-5	NA	CAKLLVPFGSPLHF	TGTGCCAAGCTACTCGTTCCCTTTGGTTCACCCCTCCACTTT
TRBJ1-4	NA	TRBV5-1	TRBD1	CASSLGQAFSTNEKLFF	TGCGCCAGCAGTCTCGGACAGGCCTTTTCAACTAATGAAAAACTGTTTTTT
TRBJ1-3	NA	TRBV30	NA	CAWSVGGSTIYF	TGTGCCTGGAGTGTGGGGGGGAGCACCATATATTTT